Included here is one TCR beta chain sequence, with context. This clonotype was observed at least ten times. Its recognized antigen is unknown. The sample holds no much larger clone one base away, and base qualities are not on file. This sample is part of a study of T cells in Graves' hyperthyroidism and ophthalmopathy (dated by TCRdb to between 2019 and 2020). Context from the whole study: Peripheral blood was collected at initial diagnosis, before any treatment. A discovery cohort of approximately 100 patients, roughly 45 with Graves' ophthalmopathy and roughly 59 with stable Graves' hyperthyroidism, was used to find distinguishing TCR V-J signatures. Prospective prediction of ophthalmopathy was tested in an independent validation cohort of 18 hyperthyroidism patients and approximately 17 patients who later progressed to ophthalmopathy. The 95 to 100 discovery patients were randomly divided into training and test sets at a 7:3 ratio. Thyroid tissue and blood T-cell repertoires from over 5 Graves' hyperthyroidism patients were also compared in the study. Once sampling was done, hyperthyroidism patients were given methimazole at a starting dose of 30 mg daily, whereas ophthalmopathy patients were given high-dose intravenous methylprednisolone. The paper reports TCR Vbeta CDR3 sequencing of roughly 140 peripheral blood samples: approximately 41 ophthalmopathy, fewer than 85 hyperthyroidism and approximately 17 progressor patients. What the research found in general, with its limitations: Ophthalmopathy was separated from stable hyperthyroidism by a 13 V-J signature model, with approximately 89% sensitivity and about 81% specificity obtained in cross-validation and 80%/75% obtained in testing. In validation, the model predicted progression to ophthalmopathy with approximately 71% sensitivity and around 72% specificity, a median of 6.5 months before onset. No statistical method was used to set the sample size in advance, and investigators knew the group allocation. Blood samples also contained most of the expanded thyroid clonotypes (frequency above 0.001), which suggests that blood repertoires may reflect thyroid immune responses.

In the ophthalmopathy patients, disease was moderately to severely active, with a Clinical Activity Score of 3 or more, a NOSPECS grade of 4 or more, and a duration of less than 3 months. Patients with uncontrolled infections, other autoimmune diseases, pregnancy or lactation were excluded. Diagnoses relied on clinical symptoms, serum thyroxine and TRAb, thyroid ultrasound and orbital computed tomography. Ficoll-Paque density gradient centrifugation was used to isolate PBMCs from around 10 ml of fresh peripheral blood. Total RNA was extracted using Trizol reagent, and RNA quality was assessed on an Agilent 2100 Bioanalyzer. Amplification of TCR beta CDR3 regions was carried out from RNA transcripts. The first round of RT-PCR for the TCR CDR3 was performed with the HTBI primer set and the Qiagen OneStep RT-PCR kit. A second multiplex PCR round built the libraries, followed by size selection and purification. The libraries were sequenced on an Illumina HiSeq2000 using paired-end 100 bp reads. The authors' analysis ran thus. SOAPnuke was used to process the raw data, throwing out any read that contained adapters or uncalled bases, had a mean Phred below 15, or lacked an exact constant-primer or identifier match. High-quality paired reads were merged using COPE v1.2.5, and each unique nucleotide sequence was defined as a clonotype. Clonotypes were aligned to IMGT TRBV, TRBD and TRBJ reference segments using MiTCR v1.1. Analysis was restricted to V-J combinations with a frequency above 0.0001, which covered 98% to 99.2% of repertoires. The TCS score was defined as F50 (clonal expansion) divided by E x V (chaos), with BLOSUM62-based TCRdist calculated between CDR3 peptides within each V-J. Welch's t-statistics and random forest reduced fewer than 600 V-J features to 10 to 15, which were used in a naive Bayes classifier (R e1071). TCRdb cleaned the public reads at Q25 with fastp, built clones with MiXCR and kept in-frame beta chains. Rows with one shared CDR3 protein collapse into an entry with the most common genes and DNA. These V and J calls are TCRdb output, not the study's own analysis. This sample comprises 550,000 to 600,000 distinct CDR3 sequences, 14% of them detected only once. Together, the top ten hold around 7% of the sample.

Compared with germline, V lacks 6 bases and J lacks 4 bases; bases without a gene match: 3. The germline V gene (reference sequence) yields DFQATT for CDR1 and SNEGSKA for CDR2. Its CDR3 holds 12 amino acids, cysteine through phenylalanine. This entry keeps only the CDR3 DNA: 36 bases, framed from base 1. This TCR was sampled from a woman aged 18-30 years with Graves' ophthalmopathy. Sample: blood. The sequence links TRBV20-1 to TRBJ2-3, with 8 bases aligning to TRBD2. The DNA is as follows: TGCAGTGCAAGGACTAGCTCAGATACGCAGTATTTT. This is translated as CSARTSSDTQYF.